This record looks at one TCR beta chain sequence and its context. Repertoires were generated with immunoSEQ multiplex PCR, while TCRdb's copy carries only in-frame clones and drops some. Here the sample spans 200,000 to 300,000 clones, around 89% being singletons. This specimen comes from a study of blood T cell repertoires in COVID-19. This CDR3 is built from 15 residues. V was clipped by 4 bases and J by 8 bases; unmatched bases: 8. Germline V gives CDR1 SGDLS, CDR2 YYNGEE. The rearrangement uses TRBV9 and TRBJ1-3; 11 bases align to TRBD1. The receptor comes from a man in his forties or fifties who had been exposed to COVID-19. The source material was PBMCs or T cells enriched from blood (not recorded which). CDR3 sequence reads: CASSIRTGGTDTIYF. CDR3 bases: TGTGCCAGCAGCATAAGGACAGGGGGCACGGACACCATATATTTT.